A selection of T cell receptor beta chains follows, all from one sample in a study of graft-versus-host responses after intestinal transplantation. These TCRs' antigens remain unknown. Sequencing was performed with immunoSEQ multiplex PCR; in TCRdb, only in-frame clones are kept and a portion is missing. The sample lists about 90,000 clones; approximately 92% were seen once. This sample comprised unstimulated CD4+ T cells sorted from spleen or lymph node cells, obtained before intestinal transplant. The origin of the receptors is a human donor who received an intestinal transplant. Each CDR3 is given with its conserved first and last residue. The D gene is left open where the match is weak. Clone size, where shown, is once, few, many, or a class for clones that have expanded.

cdr3_length: 12
j_call: TRBJ2-7
d_call: -
v_call: TRBV11-2
clone_size: once
cdr3_aa: CASSSSTSEQYF
cdr3_nt: TGTGCCAGCAGCTCCTCGACCAGCGAGCAGTACTTC

cdr3_length: 13
j_call: TRBJ1-2
d_call: -
v_call: TRBV25-1
clone_size: -
cdr3_aa: CASSEPGDGGYTF
cdr3_nt: TGTGCCAGCAGTGAACCAGGGGATGGTGGCTACACCTTC

cdr3_length: 13
j_call: TRBJ1-2
d_call: TRBD1
v_call: TRBV5-6
clone_size: once
cdr3_aa: CASSPTGGYGYTF
cdr3_nt: TGTGCCAGCAGCCCTACAGGGGGCTATGGCTACACCTTC

cdr3_length: 15
j_call: TRBJ1-1
d_call: TRBD1
v_call: TRBV12-5
clone_size: -
cdr3_aa: CASGSRGRMNTEAFF
cdr3_nt: TGTGCTAGTGGTTCCAGGGGGCGCATGAACACTGAAGCTTTCTTT

cdr3_length: 15
j_call: TRBJ2-1
d_call: TRBD2
v_call: TRBV5-5
clone_size: -
cdr3_aa: CASSPRLAGVNEQFF
cdr3_nt: TGTGCCAGCAGCCCCCGACTAGCGGGAGTGAATGAGCAGTTCTTC

cdr3_length: 16
j_call: TRBJ2-3
d_call: -
v_call: TRBV4-2
clone_size: -
cdr3_aa: CASSLNWGRGTDTQYF
cdr3_nt: TGTGCCAGCAGCCTGAACTGGGGACGGGGCACAGATACGCAGTATTTT

cdr3_length: 14
j_call: TRBJ1-2
d_call: -
v_call: TRBV30
clone_size: -
cdr3_aa: CAWSVSLMGDGYTF
cdr3_nt: TGTGCCTGGAGTGTTTCCTTGATGGGGGACGGCTACACCTTC

cdr3_length: 11
j_call: TRBJ2-1
d_call: -
v_call: TRBV2
clone_size: -
cdr3_aa: CASSVYNEQFF
cdr3_nt: TGTGCCAGCAGTGTCTATAATGAGCAGTTCTTC

cdr3_length: 12
j_call: TRBJ2-1
d_call: TRBD1
v_call: TRBV18
clone_size: once
cdr3_aa: CASSGTGDEQFF
cdr3_nt: TGTGCCAGCTCCGGGACAGGGGATGAGCAGTTCTTC

cdr3_length: 16
j_call: TRBJ2-1
d_call: -
v_call: TRBV18
clone_size: -
cdr3_aa: CASLGSETSVGNEQFF
cdr3_nt: TGTGCCAGCTTAGGATCGGAGACTAGTGTGGGCAATGAGCAGTTCTTC

cdr3_length: 18
j_call: TRBJ2-2
d_call: TRBD2
v_call: TRBV5-4
clone_size: -
cdr3_aa: CASSPMASGTGNTGELFF
cdr3_nt: TGTGCCAGCAGCCCCATGGCTAGCGGTACAGGGAACACCGGGGAGCTGTTTTTT

cdr3_length: 15
j_call: TRBJ2-5
d_call: -
v_call: TRBV28
clone_size: -
cdr3_aa: CASSSRRLGPETQYF
cdr3_nt: TGTGCCAGCAGTTCCCGCCGTCTCGGGCCAGAGACCCAGTACTTC

cdr3_length: 15
j_call: TRBJ1-1
d_call: -
v_call: TRBV5-8
clone_size: -
cdr3_aa: CASSLDPSRNTEAFF
cdr3_nt: TGTGCCAGCAGCTTGGACCCCTCAAGGAACACTGAAGCTTTCTTT

cdr3_length: 16
j_call: TRBJ1-4
d_call: TRBD1
v_call: TRBV23-1
clone_size: -
cdr3_aa: CASRQGQGVPREKLFF
cdr3_nt: TGCGCCAGCAGGCAGGGACAGGGGGTTCCCAGGGAAAAACTGTTTTTT

cdr3_length: 14
j_call: TRBJ2-2
d_call: -
v_call: TRBV10-2
clone_size: -
cdr3_aa: CASSESRVSGELFF
cdr3_nt: TGCGCCAGCAGTGAGTCGAGGGTATCCGGGGAGCTGTTTTTT

cdr3_length: 20
j_call: TRBJ2-1
d_call: TRBD2
v_call: TRBV27
clone_size: -
cdr3_aa: CASNQHSGLAGKSSYNEQFF
cdr3_nt: TGTGCCAGCAACCAACACTCGGGACTAGCGGGTAAGAGCTCCTACAATGAGCAGTTCTTC

cdr3_length: 13
j_call: TRBJ1-4
d_call: -
v_call: TRBV5-6
clone_size: -
cdr3_aa: CASNEGPNEKLFF
cdr3_nt: TGTGCCAGCAACGAAGGGCCTAATGAAAAACTGTTTTTT